The 27 T cell receptor beta chains reported below all come from one sample, sequenced in a study of control samples from healthy donors and cancer patients. TCRdb's table, derived via immunoSEQ multiplex PCR, lists solely in-frame clones and lacks some. Among about 49,000 clones listed, roughly 85% were seen once. The sample consisted of PBMCs. The receptors stem from a woman aged 45-59 years with lung cancer.

This clone was seen only a few times. The chain joins TRBV19 to TRBJ1-1; D not resolved. The CDR3 consists of 13 residues. Trimming removed 3 bases from V and 1 base from J, with 6 bases in between. Germline CDR1 reads LNHDA; CDR2 reads SQIVND (reference sequence). The CDR3 bases are TGTGCCAGTAGTATCGGGCAGAACACTGAAGCTTTCTTT. Protein: CASSIGQNTEAFF.

The CDR3 DNA reads TGTGCCAGCAGCCTACAGGGGGTATCGGATACGCAGTATTTT. It codes for CASSLQGVSDTQYF. The chain recombines TRBV5-8 with TRBJ2-3; TRBD1 agrees at 8 bases. Germline V gene lookup returns CDR1 SGHTS and CDR2 YDEGEE. There are 14 residues in the CDR3. With V trimmed by 4 bases and J by 6 bases, 7 bases remained unmatched.

By its share, this clone is medium-sized. This chain connects TRBV7-9 to TRBJ2-2; D uncertain. V was cut by 5 bases and J by 5 bases, with 6 bases left in between. CDR3 length: 12 amino acids. The germline V gene encodes CDR1 SEHNR and CDR2 FQNEAQ (reference sequence). CDR3 in amino acids: CASSPETGELFF. CDR3 DNA sequence: TGTGCCAGCAGCCCGGAGACCGGGGAGCTGTTTTTT. The whole variable domain, remainder taken from reference TRBV7-9 and TRBJ2-2, is DTGVSQNPRHKITKRGQNVTFRCDPISEHNRLYWYRQTLGQGPEFLTYFQNEAQLEKSRLLSDRFSAERPKGSFSTLEIQRTEQGDSAMYLCASSPETGELFFGEGSRLTVL.

The V and J genes are TRBV29-1 and TRBJ1-2, with D uncertain. CDR1 and CDR2 from the germline V gene are SQVTM and ANQGSEA. Trimming took off 3 bases at V and 8 bases at J, with 13 bases between the two ends. There are 12 residues in the CDR3. CDR3 nucleotides: TGCAGCGTTGACCCATCTGAGTTCGGCTACACCTTC. Residues: CSVDPSEFGYTF.

The CDR3 region has the DNA TGCAGCGTTGAAGAAGGGGGCACGGGTCAGCCCCAGCATTTT. This gives the protein CSVEEGGTGQPQHF. The chain recombines TRBV29-1 with TRBJ1-5, with TRBD1 matching 7 bases. V lost 0 bases, J lost 6 bases, and 5 bases stayed unmatched. This CDR3 region has 14 residues. Germline CDR1 reads SQVTM; CDR2 reads ANQGSEA.

The CDR3 region has the DNA TGTGCCAGCAGCTCATTCGGCAGGGCGAACACTGAAGCTTTCTTT. This codes for CASSSFGRANTEAFF. The chain combines TRBV7-9 with TRBJ1-1; D may be TRBD1 (5 bases). The CDR3 extends over 15 amino acids. Trimming shortened V by 4 bases and J by 1 base, and 13 bases separated the two germline ends. Germline assignment: CDR1 SEHNR and CDR2 FQNEAQ (reference sequence). Using reference TRBV7-9 and TRBJ1-1 for the parts outside the CDR3, the full variable domain is DTGVSQNPRHKITKRGQNVTFRCDPISEHNRLYWYRQTLGQGPEFLTYFQNEAQLEKSRLLSDRFSAERPKGSFSTLEIQRTEQGDSAMYLCASSSFGRANTEAFFGQGTRLTVV.

This chain uses TRBV29-1 with TRBJ2-3; no clear D. V was cut by 4 bases and J by 0 bases, with 8 bases left in between. CDR1 is SQVTM, CDR2 ANQGSEA, per germline. CDR3 length equals 13 residues. The CDR3 DNA is TGCAGCGTTGTGGGCAGCAGCACAGATACGCAGTATTTT. It codes for CSVVGSSTDTQYF.

The rearrangement uses TRBV28 and TRBJ1-4, with D tentatively TRBD1 (5 bases). V lost 1 base, J lost 3 bases, and 9 bases lay in between. Germline loops: CDR1 MDHEN, CDR2 SYDVKM. This CDR3 is built from 15 residues. CDR3 in DNA: TGTGCCAGCAGTTTATATTCCAGGGCTAATGAAAAACTGTTTTTT. It translates to CASSLYSRANEKLFF.

This clone appeared a few times. The chain carries TRBV19 and TRBJ2-1, with 11 bases matching TRBD2. The J segment lost 5 bases and the V segment lost 6 bases, leaving 6 bases of the junction unmatched. The CDR3 is made up of 15 amino acids. Looked up from germline, CDR1 is LNHDA and CDR2 is SQIVND (reference sequence). The CDR3 DNA is TGTGCCAGTAGGACACTAGCGGGGGAGGACAATGAGCAGTTCTTC. Translated: CASRTLAGEDNEQFF.

The chain links TRBV15 to TRBJ2-5; no definite D call. Looked up from germline, CDR1 is LNHNV and CDR2 is YYDKDF (reference sequence). Trimming took 0 bases from V and 1 from J, leaving 3 bases between them. The CDR3 sequence is 13 residues long. The CDR3 DNA follows: TGTGCCACCAGCAGAGATACCCAAGAGACCCAGTACTTC. This sequence encodes CATSRDTQETQYF.

The chain employs TRBV11-1 and TRBJ1-2; 7 bases line up with TRBD1. The V segment lost 8 bases and the J segment 2 bases; nucleotides outside the gene matches: 5. This CDR3 has 13 residues. Germline V lookup: CDR1 SGHAT, CDR2 FQDESV (reference sequence). The CDR3 region has the DNA TGTGCCAGCGGGGACAGCATCAACTATGGCTACACCTTC. Residues: CASGDSINYGYTF.

The genes are TRBV5-1 and TRBJ1-1; no firm D call. Germline lookup yields CDR1 SGHRS and CDR2 YFSETQ. The CDR3 is made up of 15 amino acids. V was trimmed by 0 bases and J by 1 base, leaving 10 bases between them. The CDR3 nucleotides are TGCGCCAGCAGCTTGGTCGGAGGAGAGAACACTGAAGCTTTCTTT. Protein sequence: CASSLVGGENTEAFF.

The CDR3 bases are TGTGCCAGCACCACGCAAGCCTATCAGCCCCAGCATTTT. Amino acids: CASTTQAYQPQHF. This chain links TRBV12-3 or TRBV12-4 with TRBJ1-5; no reliable D call. There are 13 residues in the CDR3. Trimming removed 7 bases from V and 5 bases from J, with 12 bases in between.

CDR3 sequence: CATSAVGQGARETQYF. The CDR3 nucleotides read TGTGCCACCAGTGCTGTCGGACAGGGGGCTAGGGAGACCCAGTACTTC. The V gene is TRBV24-1, the J gene TRBJ2-5; 11 bases are shared with TRBD1. Germline trimming cut 5 bases from V and 5 bases from J; bases unmatched to any gene: 9. Germline V lookup: CDR1 KGHDR, CDR2 SFDVKD. This CDR3 is 16 amino acids long.

This clone was counted a single time. The chain links TRBV5-5 to TRBJ2-1; 9 nucleotides line up with TRBD1. V dropped 3 bases and J dropped 7; count of bases not matched to a gene: 14. The CDR3 runs to 17 residues. Germline V CDR1 and CDR2: SGHKS, YYEKEE (reference sequence). CDR3 nucleotides: TGTGCCAGCAGCTCCACTCAAACCGGGACAGGGACGAATGAGCAGTTCTTC. Amino acid sequence: CASSSTQTGTGTNEQFF.

The V and J genes are TRBV24-1 and TRBJ2-3; D might be TRBD1 or TRBD2, each matching 5 bases. This CDR3 has 13 amino acids. Germline CDR1 KGHDR, CDR2 SFDVKD. V was cut by 8 bases and J by 2 bases, with 10 bases left in between. This CDR3 is CATMGEATDTQYF. The DNA for the CDR3 is TGTGCCACCATGGGGGAAGCCACAGATACGCAGTATTTT.

The chain is built from TRBV11-2 and TRBJ2-7, with D perhaps matching TRBD2 (5 bases). The CDR3 contains 13 residues. The ends were cut back, 5 bases at V and 3 bases at J, with 11 bases in the middle. Germline values: CDR1 SGHAT, CDR2 FQNNGV. CDR3 coding DNA: TGTGCCAGCAGCCCCGGACTGATCTACGAGCAGTACTTC. It encodes CASSPGLIYEQYF. Looking up the rest from reference TRBV11-2 and TRBJ2-7 gives the full variable domain: EAGVAQSPRYKIIEKRQSVAFWCNPISGHATLYWYQQILGQGPKLLIQFQNNGVVDDSQLPKDRFSAERLKGVDSTLKIQPAKLEDSAVYLCASSPGLIYEQYFGPGTRLTVT.

The V and J genes are TRBV6-6 and TRBJ1-1; D call uncertain. CDR1 and CDR2 from the germline V gene are MNHNY and SVGAGI (reference sequence). CDR3 length: 13 amino acids. V lost 1 base and J lost 2, with 5 bases in between. Written as DNA, the CDR3 is TGTGCCAGCAGTTACTTAGGTAACACTGAAGCTTTCTTT. It encodes CASSYLGNTEAFF.

This chain connects TRBV5-1 to TRBJ2-2, with 8 positions matching TRBD1. The CDR3 covers 15 residues. Germline trimming cut 3 bases from V and 5 bases from J; bases unmatched to any gene: 6. Germline V gene data show CDR1 as SGHRS and CDR2 as YFSETQ. CDR3 loop: CASSSGQGQTGELFF. The CDR3 DNA sequence: TGCGCCAGCAGCTCCGGACAGGGCCAGACCGGGGAGCTGTTTTTT.

This clone was counted a single time. The V call is TRBV7-3, the J call TRBJ1-1; D is possibly TRBD1 (5 bases). Germline V gives CDR1 SGHTA, CDR2 FQGTGA. Trimming took 0 bases from V and 0 from J, leaving 8 bases between them. There are 15 residues in the CDR3. CDR3 nucleotide sequence: TGTGCCAGCAGCTTAACGGGGCAGCTGAACACTGAAGCTTTCTTT. Protein product: CASSLTGQLNTEAFF. Supplemented by reference TRBV7-3 and TRBJ1-1, the full variable domain reads GAGVSQTPSNKVTEKGKYVELRCDPISGHTALYWYRQSLGQGPEFLIYFQGTGAADDSGLPNDRFFAVRPEGSVSTLKIQRTERGDSAVYLCASSLTGQLNTEAFFGQGTRLTVV.

The chain employs TRBV7-2 and TRBJ2-2, with a possible D match to TRBD1 (7 bases). In germline, CDR1 is SGHTA, CDR2 FQGNSA. There are 15 residues in the CDR3. Trimming cost V 5 bases and J 4 bases, with 14 bases left between them. The CDR3 loop is CASSTGTAGTGELFF. The CDR3 nucleotides read TGTGCCAGCAGCACAGGGACAGCGGGCACCGGGGAGCTGTTTTTT.

In its sample, this clone was seen once. The V and J genes are TRBV2 and TRBJ1-2; D unclear. Germline-derived CDR1 and CDR2 are SNHLY and FYNNEI. The CDR3 spans 14 residues. The DNA of the CDR3 is TGTTCCATCATCGACATGGGGACTAACTATGGCTACACCTTC. This codes for CSIIDMGTNYGYTF.

The chain has TRBV12-3 or TRBV12-4 and TRBJ1-4; D remains ambiguous. The V end was cut by 3 bases, the J end by 8 bases, with 10 bases between. The CDR3 extends over 13 amino acids. CDR3 residues: CASSFVAGEKLFF. The CDR3 DNA is TGTGCCAGCAGTTTCGTGGCCGGCGAAAAACTGTTTTTT.

The gene calls are TRBV6-5 and TRBJ1-4; D gene unclear. The CDR3 loop spans 12 amino acids. V was clipped by 7 bases and J by 7 bases, with 10 bases between them. Germline-derived CDR1 and CDR2 are MNHEY and SVGAGI. The CDR3 DNA reads TGTGCCAGCACTTTCAGTGGTGAAAAACTGTTTTTT. The encoded protein is CASTFSGEKLFF.

This clone has more than one count but fewer than ten. The V and J genes are TRBV6-1 and TRBJ1-1, with D uncertain. Looked up from germline, CDR1 is MNHNS and CDR2 is SASEGT. The CDR3 consists of 11 residues. V was shortened by 1 base and J by 6 bases, with 3 bases between the two germline ends. Here the CDR3 DNA reads TGTGCCAGCAGTGAAGGGGCTGAAGCTTTCTTT. This sequence encodes CASSEGAEAFF.

The CDR3 loop reads CASSLLSLEDTQYF. In DNA form, the CDR3 reads TGTGCCAGCAGCTTATTGTCTCTTGAGGATACGCAGTATTTT. This chain links TRBV7-3 with TRBJ2-3; no definite D call. V lost 2 bases, J lost 6 bases, and 12 bases lay in between. Germline CDR1 reads SGHTA; CDR2 reads FQGTGA. The CDR3 has 14 residues.

This clone was observed a single time. The chain couples TRBV9 to TRBJ2-3, with 9 bases fitting TRBD2. This CDR3 has 14 residues. Germline-derived CDR1 and CDR2 are SGDLS and YYNGEE. Trimming at V came to 6 bases and at J to 1 base, leaving 3 bases not matched to a gene. CDR3 sequence: CASTSSGGTDTQYF. The CDR3 DNA follows: TGTGCCAGCACCTCTAGCGGGGGCACAGATACGCAGTATTTT.